The sequence of this TCR beta chain was determined in a study of T cell responses to AZD1222 COVID-19 vaccine. Broader study findings: Receipt of two AZD1222 doses was followed by a rise in Spike-specific TCR breadth and depth. Researchers took repertoire samples only after the peak T cell response had come. Regions 160-218 and 743-854 dominated among vaccine-associated CD4 TCRs spanning spike.

The CDR3 length is 13 residues. V shed 2 bases, J shed 3 bases, and the junction held 1 base outside the gene matches. Germline CDR1 and CDR2: GTSNPN and SVGIG (reference sequence). Remarks on this clone: Its antigen is unidentified.

Profiled with immunoSEQ multiplex PCR; TCRdb holds only in-frame clones, not every one. The sample carries about 70,000 clones, roughly nine tenths recorded once. This receptor was taken from an adult who received the AZD1222 COVID-19 vaccine. This sequence joins TRBV30 and TRBJ1-1, with 9 nucleotides matching TRBD1. Sample: peripheral blood, taken 28 days after the second AZD1222 dose. CDR3 sequence (DNA): TGTGCCTGGAGTTGGGACAGGGACACTGAAGCTTTCTTT. This codes for CAWSWDRDTEAFF.